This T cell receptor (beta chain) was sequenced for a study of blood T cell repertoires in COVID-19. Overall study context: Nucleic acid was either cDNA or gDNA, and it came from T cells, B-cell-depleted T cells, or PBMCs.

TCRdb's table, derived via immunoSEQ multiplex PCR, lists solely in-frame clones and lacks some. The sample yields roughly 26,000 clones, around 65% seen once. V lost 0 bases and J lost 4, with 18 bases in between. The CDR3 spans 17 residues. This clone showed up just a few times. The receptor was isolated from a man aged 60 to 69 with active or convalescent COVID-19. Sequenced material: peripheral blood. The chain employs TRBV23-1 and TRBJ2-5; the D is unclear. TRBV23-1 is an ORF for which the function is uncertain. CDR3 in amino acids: CASSQSPPSIRAETQYF. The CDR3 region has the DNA TGCGCCAGCAGTCAATCCCCCCCGAGCATCCGCGCAGAGACCCAGTACTTC.